This T cell receptor (beta chain) is drawn from a study of CD8 T cells in Susac syndrome. In the study overall: Susac syndrome patients were untreated, on corticosteroids with some adding intravenous immunoglobulin, or on intravenous immunoglobulin only. Study-wide findings and caveats: Repertoires of Susac syndrome CD4+ T cells lacked clonal expansion.

For this clonotype: Its antigen is still unknown.

Random-hexamer reverse transcription was applied to roughly 0.5 to 1 ug RNA. The method of amplification for TCR beta CDR3 was immunoSEQ multiplex PCR, covering 54 Vbeta and 13 Jbeta. Using its own MiXCR run on the immunoSEQ multiplex PCR reads, TCRdb lists one record per CDR3 protein. The table records more than 110,000 distinct CDR3 sequences, around 93% of them present only once. Looked up from germline, CDR1 is SGHAT and CDR2 is FQNNGV. Trimming cost V 3 bases and J 7 bases; bases outside gene matches: 12. The CDR3 is made up of 17 amino acids. Sequencing used CD4+ T cells from PBMCs. This chain links TRBV11-2 with TRBJ2-1; 10 bases line up with TRBD2. This TCR derives from a human donor with Susac syndrome. CDR3 nucleotide sequence: TGTGCCAGCAGCTTTCAAACCCTAGCGGGGGCGGAGAATGAGCAGTTCTTC. It translates to CASSFQTLAGAENEQFF.